The present TCR beta chain was sequenced within a study of control samples from healthy donors and cancer patients. The CDR3 spans 17 residues. The germline V gene encodes CDR1 SGHNT and CDR2 YYREEE (reference sequence). J lost 0 bases, V lost 4 bases, and 7 bases had no gene match. Method: immunoSEQ multiplex PCR; TCRdb's copy keeps in-frame clones and lacks some. This repertoire shows more than 140,000 clones, approximately 94% found once; its top ten account for 10% to 15%. The clonotype was recovered from a man aged 40-50 years in good health. Input material: blood. The chain recombines TRBV5-4 with TRBJ2-4; 10 positions match TRBD1. The CDR3 DNA reads TGTGCCAGCAGCCATACGGGACAGGGGATAGCCAAAAACATTCAGTACTTC. Amino acids: CASSHTGQGIAKNIQYF.